This section outlines one T cell receptor (beta chain) sequence together with its context. The sample is drawn from a study of blood T cell repertoires in COVID-19. Across the study: Researchers got acute and convalescent COVID-19 samples from the United States, Italy and Spain. Sources were T cells, B-cell-depleted T cells, or PBMCs; the material itself was cDNA or gDNA.

Authors' data handling: Amplified reference gene primers provided the basis for estimating nucleated cell counts. Only in-frame clones appear in the TCRdb table, and some are missing; sequencing was by immunoSEQ multiplex PCR. The V and J calls and clone size come from that table; D and trimming were worked out from the DNA. The repertoire holds tens of thousands of clones, with almost 90% as singletons. Unmatched junction bases numbered 12, after V lost 6 bases and J lost 4 bases. Germline V CDR1 and CDR2: SGHTA, FQGNSA. This CDR3 is 16 amino acids long. The sequence was collected from a man in his fifties or sixties with acute or convalescent COVID-19. Sequencing input: peripheral blood. The chain combines TRBV7-2 with TRBJ2-3, with 8 nucleotides matching TRBD2. Here the CDR3 DNA reads TGTGCCAGCAGGTACCAGAGTGCGGGAGGACCAGATACGCAGTATTTT. It is translated as CASRYQSAGGPDTQYF.